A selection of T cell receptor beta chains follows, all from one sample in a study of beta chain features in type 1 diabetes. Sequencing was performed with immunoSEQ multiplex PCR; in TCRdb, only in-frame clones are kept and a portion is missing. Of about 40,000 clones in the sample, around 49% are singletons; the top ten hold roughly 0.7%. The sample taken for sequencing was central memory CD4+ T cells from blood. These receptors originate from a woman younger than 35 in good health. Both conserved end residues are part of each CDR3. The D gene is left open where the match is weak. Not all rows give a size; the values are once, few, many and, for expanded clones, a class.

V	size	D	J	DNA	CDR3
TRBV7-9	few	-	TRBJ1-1	TGTGCCAGCAGCTTGTTGCGCCTAGATTTAAACGCTGAAGCTTTCTTT	CASSLLRLDLNAEAFF
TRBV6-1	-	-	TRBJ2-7	TGTGCCAGCAGTGAAGCTTTCGGGGGAATTGGGGATACGAGCTCCTACGAGCAGTACTTC	CASSEAFGGIGDTSSYEQYF
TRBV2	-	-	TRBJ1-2	TGTGCCAGCATGGAGACGGGGATCTATGGCTACACCTTC	CASMETGIYGYTF
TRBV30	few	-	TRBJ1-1	TGTGCCTGCAGGGTTGGCACTGAAGCTTTCTTT	CACRVGTEAFF
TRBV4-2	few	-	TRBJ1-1	TGTGCCAGCAGCCAGGGCATGAACACTGAAGCTTTCTTT	CASSQGMNTEAFF
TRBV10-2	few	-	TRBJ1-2	TGCGCCAGCAGTGAGTCGAACAGAGTCTATGGCTACACCTTC	CASSESNRVYGYTF
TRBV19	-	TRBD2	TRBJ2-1	TGTGCCAGTAGCCCAAAAGGTCGGGGGGGCTCATACAATGAGCAGTTCTTC	CASSPKGRGGSYNEQFF
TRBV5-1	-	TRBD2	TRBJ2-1	TGCGCCAGCAGCGTAAGCGGGAGTAGTAATTGGAATGAGCAGTTCTTC	CASSVSGSSNWNEQFF
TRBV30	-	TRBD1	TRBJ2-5	TGTGCCTGGAGTGAAATCTCGCCAGGGGGCACGGCGGAGACCCAGTACTTC	CAWSEISPGGTAETQYF
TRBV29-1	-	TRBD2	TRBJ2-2	TGCAGCGTTGGTGGCTCTAGCGGGAGGGAGGGCACCGGGGAGCTGTTTTTT	CSVGGSSGREGTGELFF
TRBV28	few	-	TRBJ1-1	TGTGCCAGCAGTTTACCACAGGGCCGGGCGCGAGCTTTCTTT	CASSLPQGRARAFF
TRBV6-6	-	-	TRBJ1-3	TGTGCCAGCAGTTACTCGGAGGCGGGAAACACCATATATTTT	CASSYSEAGNTIYF
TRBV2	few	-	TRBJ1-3	TGTGCCAGCAGTGAACCCGTTTCTGGAAACACCATATATTTT	CASSEPVSGNTIYF
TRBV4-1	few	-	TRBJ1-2	TGCGCCAGCAGCCAAGATCGGGCGGGGCGCTATGGCTACACCTTC	CASSQDRAGRYGYTF
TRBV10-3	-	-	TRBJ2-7	TGTGCCATCACGGAGCGGGCCCGCTCCTACGAGCAGTACTTC	CAITERARSYEQYF
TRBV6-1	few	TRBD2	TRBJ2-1	TGTGCCAGCAGTGCGCAGGCCCGACTAGCGGGTACACCCTACAATGAGCAGTTCTTC	CASSAQARLAGTPYNEQFF
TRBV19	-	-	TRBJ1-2	TGTGCCAGTAGTACGACAAGGGACTATTCCAGGGGCGACTATGGCTACACCTTC	CASSTTRDYSRGDYGYTF
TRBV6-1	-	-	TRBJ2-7	TGTGCCAGCAGTGAAGCAGCTTTCCAAGTCGGCTACGAGCAGTACTTC	CASSEAAFQVGYEQYF
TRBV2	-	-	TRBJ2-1	TGTGCCAGCGAGAACGTTGTGGCAGGGGATGGATTAAATGAGCAGTTCTTC	CASENVVAGDGLNEQFF
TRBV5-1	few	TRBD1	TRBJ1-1	TGCGCCAGCAGCTTCGCCGGGACAGGGATAACTGAAGCTTTCTTT	CASSFAGTGITEAFF
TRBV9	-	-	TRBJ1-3	TGTGCCAGCAGCCGGGACTCTGGAAACACCATATATTTT	CASSRDSGNTIYF
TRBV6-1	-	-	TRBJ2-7	TGTGCCAGCAGTGGCGTGAGGTCTCCTGCTTACGAGCAGTACTTC	CASSGVRSPAYEQYF
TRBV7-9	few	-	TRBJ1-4	TGTGCCAGCAGCTTAACAGGAGCCTCAACTAATGAAAAACTGTTTTTT	CASSLTGASTNEKLFF
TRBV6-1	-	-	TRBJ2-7	TGTGCCAGCTCTCACAGGGAATCCTACGAGCAGTACTTC	CASSHRESYEQYF
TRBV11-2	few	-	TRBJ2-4	TGTGCCAGCACCGTCACAGGGTCCAACATTCAGTACTTC	CASTVTGSNIQYF
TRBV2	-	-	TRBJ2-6	TGTGCCAGCAGCCCCAGAAGGGGGGGGGCCAACGTCCTGACTTTC	CASSPRRGGANVLTF
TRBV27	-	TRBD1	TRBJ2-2	TGTGCCAGCAGTTTAAGGGGGCGTGACACCGGGGAGCTGTTTTTT	CASSLRGRDTGELFF
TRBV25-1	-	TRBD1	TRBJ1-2	TGTGCCAGCAGTGAAGGACAGGGCTGGATTGGCTACACCTTC	CASSEGQGWIGYTF
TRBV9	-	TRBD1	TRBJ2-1	TGTGCCAGCAGCGTACAGGGGGTGGGTATGCATGAGCAGTTCTTC	CASSVQGVGMHEQFF
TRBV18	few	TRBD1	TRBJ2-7	TGTGCCAGCTTATCGGGACAGGGGGCCTTCTCCTACGAGCAGTACTTC	CASLSGQGAFSYEQYF
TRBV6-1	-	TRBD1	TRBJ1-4	TGTGCCAGCAGTAGCCCCCGGACAGGGAGTGAAAAACTGTTTTTT	CASSSPRTGSEKLFF
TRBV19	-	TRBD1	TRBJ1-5	TGTGCCAGTAGTCGGACAGGGGGCAGCGGTCAGCCCCAGCATTTT	CASSRTGGSGQPQHF
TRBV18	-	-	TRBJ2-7	TGTGCCAGCTCACTAAGTCAGGGGGGTTACGAGCAGTACTTC	CASSLSQGGYEQYF
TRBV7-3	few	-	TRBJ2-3	TGTGCCAGCAGCCCCGGGGGTAGTACAGATACGCAGTATTTT	CASSPGGSTDTQYF
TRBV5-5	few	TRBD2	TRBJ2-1	TGTGCCAGCAGCTGGACTAGGTACAATGAGCAGTTCTTC	CASSWTRYNEQFF
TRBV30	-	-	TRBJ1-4	TGTGCCTGGAGGGAGACAAGGGGATCTGGTGAAAAACTGTTTTTT	CAWRETRGSGEKLFF
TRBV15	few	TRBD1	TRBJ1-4	TGTGCCACCAGCGACCGGGACAGGGGGAATGAAAAACTGTTTTTT	CATSDRDRGNEKLFF
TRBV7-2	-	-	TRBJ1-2	TGTGCCAGCACCCTAGGAGGATCGCAGGCAGGCTACACCTTC	CASTLGGSQAGYTF
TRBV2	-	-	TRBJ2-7	TGTGCCGGGAGAAGGGACATGACCTACGAGCAGTACTTC	CAGRRDMTYEQYF
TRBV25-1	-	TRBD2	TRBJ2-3	TGTGCCAGCAGTGACCACGGACTAGCGGCTAGCACAGATACGCAGTATTTT	CASSDHGLAASTDTQYF
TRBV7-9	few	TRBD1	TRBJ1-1	TGTGCCAGCAGCTTATCTACGGGGTGGGGGCAGGGGGGTCCTGAAGCTTTCTTT	CASSLSTGWGQGGPEAFF
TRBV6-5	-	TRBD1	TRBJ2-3	TGTGCCAGTACCATGTGGCAGGGGGCCTCAGATACGCAGTATTTT	CASTMWQGASDTQYF
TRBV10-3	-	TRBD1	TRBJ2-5	TGTGCCATCTCAGGGGACAGGGGCGAGGAGACCCAGTACTTC	CAISGDRGEETQYF
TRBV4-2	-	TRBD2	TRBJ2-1	TGTGCCAGCAGCCCCAAGATGGTACTAGCGGGACTCCATGAGCAGTTCTTC	CASSPKMVLAGLHEQFF
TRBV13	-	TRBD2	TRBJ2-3	TGTGCCAGCAGCTTTAGCGGGGGGGTGGATACGCAGTATTTT	CASSFSGGVDTQYF
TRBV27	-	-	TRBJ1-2	TGTGCCAGCAGTCTAACCGGACAGATACTCTATGGCTACACCTTC	CASSLTGQILYGYTF
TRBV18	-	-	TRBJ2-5	TGTGCCAGCTCACCACCGTCCCGGGGCCAAGAGACCCAGTACTTC	CASSPPSRGQETQYF
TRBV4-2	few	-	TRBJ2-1	TGTGCCAGCGCAAAGGTGGGCCGGGGAGGCAATGAGCAGTTCTTC	CASAKVGRGGNEQFF
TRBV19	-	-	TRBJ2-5	TGTGCCAGTAGAGCGAGGGTCGGAGGGACCCAGTACTTC	CASRARVGGTQYF
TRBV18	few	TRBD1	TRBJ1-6	TGTGCCAGCTCCCGGACAGGGGGAGATTCACCCCTCCACTTT	CASSRTGGDSPLHF
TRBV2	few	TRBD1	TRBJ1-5	TGTGCCAGCAGTTACACCACAGGGGGTAATCAGCCCCAGCATTTT	CASSYTTGGNQPQHF
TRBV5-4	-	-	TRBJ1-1	TGTGCCAGCAGCCCCGTGCGGGGGGCGACCACTGAAGCTTTCTTT	CASSPVRGATTEAFF
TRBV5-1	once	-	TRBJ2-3	TGCGCCAGCAGTCCCAGCGACTACACAGATACGCAGTATTTT	CASSPSDYTDTQYF
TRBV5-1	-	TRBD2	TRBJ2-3	TGCGCCAGTCGATCGGGCGGCCGGGAGGGCCGTTATACGCAGTATTTT	CASRSGGREGRYTQYF
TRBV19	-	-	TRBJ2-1	TGTGCCAGTAGTCCCCGCGGAGGGTGGGTCGGTGAGCAGTTCTTC	CASSPRGGWVGEQFF